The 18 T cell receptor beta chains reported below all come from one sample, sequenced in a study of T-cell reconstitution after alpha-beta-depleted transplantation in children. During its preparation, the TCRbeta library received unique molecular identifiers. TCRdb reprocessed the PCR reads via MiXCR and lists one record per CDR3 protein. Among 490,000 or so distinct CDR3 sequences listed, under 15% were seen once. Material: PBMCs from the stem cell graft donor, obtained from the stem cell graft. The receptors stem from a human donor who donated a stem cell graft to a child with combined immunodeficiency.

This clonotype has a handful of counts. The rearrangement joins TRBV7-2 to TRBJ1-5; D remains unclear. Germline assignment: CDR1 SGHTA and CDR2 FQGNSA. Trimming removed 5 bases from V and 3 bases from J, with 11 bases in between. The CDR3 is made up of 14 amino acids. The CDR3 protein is CASSPDGNNQPQHF. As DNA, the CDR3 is TGTGCCAGCAGCCCGGACGGGAACAATCAGCCCCAGCATTTT.

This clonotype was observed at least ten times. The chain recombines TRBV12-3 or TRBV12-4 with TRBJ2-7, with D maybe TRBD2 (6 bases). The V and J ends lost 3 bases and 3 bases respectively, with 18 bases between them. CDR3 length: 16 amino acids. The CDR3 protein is CASSFGSGAAFYEQYF. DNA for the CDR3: TGTGCCAGCAGTTTTGGTAGCGGAGCTGCCTTCTACGAGCAGTACTTC.

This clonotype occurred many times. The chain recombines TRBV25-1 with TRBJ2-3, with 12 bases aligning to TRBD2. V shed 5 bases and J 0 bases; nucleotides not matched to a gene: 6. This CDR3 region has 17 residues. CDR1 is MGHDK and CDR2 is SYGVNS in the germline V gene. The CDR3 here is CASSRTSGAHSTDTQYF. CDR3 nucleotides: TGTGCCAGCAGTCGGACTAGCGGGGCCCATAGCACAGATACGCAGTATTTT.

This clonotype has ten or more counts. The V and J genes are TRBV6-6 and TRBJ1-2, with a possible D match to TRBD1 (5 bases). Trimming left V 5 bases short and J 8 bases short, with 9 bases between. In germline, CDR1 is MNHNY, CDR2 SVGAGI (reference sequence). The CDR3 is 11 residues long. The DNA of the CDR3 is TGTGCCAGCAGTCAGGGTTGGGGCTACACCTTC. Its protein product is CASSQGWGYTF.

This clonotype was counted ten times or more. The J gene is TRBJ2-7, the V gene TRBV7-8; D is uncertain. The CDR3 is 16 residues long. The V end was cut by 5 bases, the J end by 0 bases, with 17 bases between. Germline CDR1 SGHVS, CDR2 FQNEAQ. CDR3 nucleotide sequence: TGTGCCAGCAGCCAAGAAAGATGGGGAATCTCCTACGAGCAGTACTTC. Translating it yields CASSQERWGISYEQYF.

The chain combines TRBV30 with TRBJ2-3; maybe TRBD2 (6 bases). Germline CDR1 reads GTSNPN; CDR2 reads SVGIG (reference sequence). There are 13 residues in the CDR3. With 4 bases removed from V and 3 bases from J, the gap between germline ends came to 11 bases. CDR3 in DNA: TGTGCCTGGAAGCTGGGGGGAACAGATACGCAGTATTTT. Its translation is CAWKLGGTDTQYF. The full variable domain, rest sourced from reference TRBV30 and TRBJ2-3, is SQTIHQWPATLVQPVGSPLSLECTVEGTSNPNLYWYRQAAGRGLQLLFYSVGIGQISSEVPQNLSASRPQDRQFILSSKKLLLSDSGFYLCAWKLGGTDTQYFGPGTRLTVL.

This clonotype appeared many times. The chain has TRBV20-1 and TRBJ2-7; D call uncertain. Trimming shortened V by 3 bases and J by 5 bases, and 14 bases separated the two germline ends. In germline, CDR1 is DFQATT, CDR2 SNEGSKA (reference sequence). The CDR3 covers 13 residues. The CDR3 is CSASASYVDEQYF. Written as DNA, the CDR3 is TGCAGTGCTAGTGCATCTTACGTAGACGAGCAGTACTTC.

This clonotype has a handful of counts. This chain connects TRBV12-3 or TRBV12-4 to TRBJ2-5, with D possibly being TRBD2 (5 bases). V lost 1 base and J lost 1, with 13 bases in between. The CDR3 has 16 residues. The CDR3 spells CASSLGPPSRQETQYF. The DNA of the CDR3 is TGTGCCAGCAGTTTAGGGCCCCCTAGCCGCCAAGAGACCCAGTACTTC.

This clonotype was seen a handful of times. The CDR3: CASSVGDYTTQYF. Here the CDR3 DNA reads TGTGCCAGCAGTGTCGGGGACTACACTACGCAGTATTTT. This rearrangement joins TRBV2 to TRBJ2-3; 7 positions match TRBD2. With 4 bases clipped from V and 8 bases from J, the junction kept 6 bases outside the gene matches. Germline CDR1 reads SNHLY; CDR2 reads FYNNEI. The CDR3 is made up of 13 amino acids. Full variable domain (remainder filled in from reference TRBV2 and TRBJ2-3): EPEVTQTPSHQVTQMGQEVILRCVPISNHLYFYWYRQILGQKVEFLVSFYNNEISEKSEIFDDQFSVERPDGSNFTLKIRSTKLEDSAMYFCASSVGDYTTQYFGPGTRLTVL.

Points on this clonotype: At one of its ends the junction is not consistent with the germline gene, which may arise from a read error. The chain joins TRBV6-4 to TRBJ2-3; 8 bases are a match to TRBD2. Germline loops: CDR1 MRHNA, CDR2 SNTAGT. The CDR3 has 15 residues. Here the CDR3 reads CAGSDSGGGTDTQYF. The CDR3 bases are TGTGCCGGCAGTGACTCGGGGGGGGGCACAGATACGCAGTATTTT.

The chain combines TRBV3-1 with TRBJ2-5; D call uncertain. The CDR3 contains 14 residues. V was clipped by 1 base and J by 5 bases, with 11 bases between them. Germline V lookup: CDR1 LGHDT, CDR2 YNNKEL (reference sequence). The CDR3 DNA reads TGTGCCAGCAGCCAAGCGGCTGGGGTGGAGACCCAGTACTTC. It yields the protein CASSQAAGVETQYF.

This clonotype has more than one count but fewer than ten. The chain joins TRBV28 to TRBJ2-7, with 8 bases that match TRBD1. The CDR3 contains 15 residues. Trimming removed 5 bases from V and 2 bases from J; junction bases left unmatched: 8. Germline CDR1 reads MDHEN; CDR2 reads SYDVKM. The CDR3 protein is CASSPGQGGPYEQYF. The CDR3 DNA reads TGTGCCAGCAGTCCCGGACAGGGTGGTCCCTACGAGCAGTACTTC. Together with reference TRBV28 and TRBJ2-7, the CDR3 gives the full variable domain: DVKVTQSSRYLVKRTGEKVFLECVQDMDHENMFWYRQDPGLGLRLIYFSYDVKMKEKGDIPEGYSVSREKKERFSLILESASTNQTSMYLCASSPGQGGPYEQYFGPGTRLTVT.

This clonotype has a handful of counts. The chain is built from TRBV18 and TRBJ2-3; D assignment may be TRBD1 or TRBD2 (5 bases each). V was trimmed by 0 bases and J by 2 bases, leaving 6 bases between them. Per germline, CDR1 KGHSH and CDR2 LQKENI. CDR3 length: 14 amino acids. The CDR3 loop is CASSPPGDTDTQYF. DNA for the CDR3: TGTGCCAGCTCACCACCGGGGGACACAGATACGCAGTATTTT.

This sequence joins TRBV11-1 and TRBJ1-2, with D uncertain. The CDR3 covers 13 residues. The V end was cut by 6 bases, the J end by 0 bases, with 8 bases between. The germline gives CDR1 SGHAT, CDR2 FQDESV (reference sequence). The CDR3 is CASRSGPNYGYTF. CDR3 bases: TGTGCCAGCAGGTCCGGACCTAACTATGGCTACACCTTC.

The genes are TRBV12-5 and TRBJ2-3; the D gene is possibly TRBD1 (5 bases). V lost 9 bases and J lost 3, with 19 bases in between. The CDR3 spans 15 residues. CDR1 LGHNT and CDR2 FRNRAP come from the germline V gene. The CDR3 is CASTAPRAATDTQYF. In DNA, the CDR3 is TGTGCTAGCACAGCCCCCAGGGCCGCTACAGATACGCAGTATTTT.

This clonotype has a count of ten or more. The chain's CDR3 is CASSWWTRNTGELFF. CDR3 DNA: TGCGCCAGCAGCTGGTGGACACGGAACACCGGGGAGCTGTTTTTT. This chain connects TRBV5-1 to TRBJ2-2; possible D gene TRBD1, 5 bases. The CDR3 sequence is 15 residues long. Germline assignment: CDR1 SGHRS and CDR2 YFSETQ. V shed 3 bases and J shed 1 base, with 10 bases lying between them. Variable domain in full (rest from reference TRBV5-1 and TRBJ2-2): KAGVTQTPRYLIKTRGQQVTLSCSPISGHRSVSWYQQTPGQGLQFLFEYFSETQRNKGNFPGRFSGRQFSNSRSEMNVSTLELGDSALYLCASSWWTRNTGELFFGEGSRLTVL.

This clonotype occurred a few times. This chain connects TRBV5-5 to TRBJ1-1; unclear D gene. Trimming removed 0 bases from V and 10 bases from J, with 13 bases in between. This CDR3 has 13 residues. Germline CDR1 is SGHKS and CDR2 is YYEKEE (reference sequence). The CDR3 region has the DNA TGTGCCAGCAGCTTGGCAATGGCCTACGGAGCTTTCTTT. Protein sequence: CASSLAMAYGAFF.

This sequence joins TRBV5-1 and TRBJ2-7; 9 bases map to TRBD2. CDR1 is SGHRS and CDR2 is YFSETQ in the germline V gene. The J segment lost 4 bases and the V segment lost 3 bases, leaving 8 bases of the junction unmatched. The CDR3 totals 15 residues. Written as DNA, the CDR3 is TGCGCCAGCAGCTCCGTAAGCGGGAGGCAATACGAGCAGTACTTC. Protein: CASSSVSGRQYEQYF. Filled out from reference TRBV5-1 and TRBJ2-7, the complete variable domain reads KAGVTQTPRYLIKTRGQQVTLSCSPISGHRSVSWYQQTPGQGLQFLFEYFSETQRNKGNFPGRFSGRQFSNSRSEMNVSTLELGDSALYLCASSSVSGRQYEQYFGPGTRLTVT.